The T cell receptor beta chain under discussion was sequenced for a study of immune characterization of retroperitoneal liposarcoma. The CDR3 extends over 17 amino acids. TCRdb recomputed calls from the PCR reads with MiXCR, one row per CDR3 protein. The sample includes about 1,600 distinct CDR3 sequences, 35% to 50% of them seen just once. The gene calls are TRBV12-3 or TRBV12-4 and TRBJ2-5, with D perhaps TRBD1 (6 bases). The J call may be incorrect, as the DNA end agrees better with TRBJ2-7. The material sequenced was tumor tissue. The clonotype originates from a female donor with retroperitoneal liposarcoma. This CDR3 is CASSLGDRRRNNYEQYF. The CDR3 nucleotides are TGTGCCAGCAGTTTAGGTGACAGGCGCCGTAACAACTACGAGCAGTACTTC.